This passage covers 18 T cell receptor beta chains from one sample sequenced in a study of identical twins. In TCRdb, the 5' RACE reads were re-called with MiXCR into one record per CDR3 protein. The sample records about 890,000 distinct CDR3 sequences, more than 9% being singletons. The same data also went into a second study, on yellow fever vaccine responses in identical twins.

What was sequenced was PBMCs. The receptors here all came from a woman aged 18-29 years in good health.

This clonotype was found many times. The gene calls are TRBV6-1 and TRBJ1-4, with 9 bases matching TRBD1. In germline, CDR1 is MNHNS, CDR2 SASEGT. V shed 4 bases, J shed 3 bases, and the junction held 3 bases outside the gene matches. The CDR3 has 15 amino acids. CDR3 nucleotide sequence: TGTGCCAGCAGTGGGACAGGGGTCCCTAATGAAAAACTGTTTTTT. It specifies CASSGTGVPNEKLFF.

Only a few counts were recorded for this clonotype. The chain uses TRBV20-1 and TRBJ2-1; 7 bases are shared with TRBD2. Germline-derived CDR1 and CDR2 are DFQATT and SNEGSKA (reference sequence). V shed 6 bases, J shed 3 bases, and the junction held 14 bases outside the gene matches. There are 16 residues in the CDR3. The CDR3 here is CSALLGTGGIYNEQFF. The DNA of the CDR3 is TGCAGTGCCCTCTTGGGAACCGGGGGGATCTACAATGAGCAGTTCTTC.

The chain combines TRBV6-4 with TRBJ1-2; D remains ambiguous. Germline values: CDR1 MRHNA, CDR2 SNTAGT. V was pared by 0 bases and J by 8 bases, with 7 bases between. The CDR3 has 12 residues. CDR3 residues: CASSDSTVGYTF. The CDR3 nucleotides are TGTGCCAGCAGTGACTCAACTGTAGGCTACACCTTC.

At least ten counts were recorded for this clonotype. The V call is TRBV12-3 or TRBV12-4, the J call TRBJ1-1; D gene unclear. The V end was cut by 4 bases, the J end by 4 bases, with 13 bases between. This CDR3 region has 14 residues. This CDR3 reads CASSSPGLFTEAFF. Here the CDR3 DNA reads TGTGCCAGCAGTTCTCCTGGACTGTTCACTGAAGCTTTCTTT.

This clonotype was counted at least ten times. J is TRBJ2-1 and V is TRBV12-3 or TRBV12-4; 13 nucleotides align to TRBD2. V shed 4 bases, J shed 6 bases, and the junction held 3 bases outside the gene matches. CDR3 size: 15 residues. CDR3 in DNA: TGTGCCAGCAGTTCCGGACTAGCGGGAGTCAATGAGCAGTTCTTC. Translation gives CASSSGLAGVNEQFF.

This clonotype was picked up a small number of times. This sequence joins TRBV6-2 or TRBV6-3 and TRBJ2-1; TRBD2 matches 10 bases. CDR3 length equals 13 residues. V was clipped by 6 bases and J by 8 bases; unmatched bases: 4. CDR1 is MNHEY, CDR2 SVGEGT, per germline. The CDR3 region is CASSRAGGHEQFF. CDR3 in DNA: TGTGCCAGCAGCCGAGCGGGAGGGCATGAGCAGTTCTTC.

The V call is TRBV5-1, the J call TRBJ2-1; the D gene is possibly TRBD1 (5 bases). The CDR3 runs 15 residues. The V end was cut by 3 bases, the J end by 5 bases, with 15 bases between. Germline CDR1 is SGHRS and CDR2 is YFSETQ. The CDR3 DNA reads TGCGCCAGCAGCTCAGACAGTATACCTCACAATGAGCAGTTCTTC. Translated, it gives CASSSDSIPHNEQFF.

This sequence joins TRBV7-8 and TRBJ2-7; TRBD2 agrees at 10 bases. Germline CDR1 reads SGHVS; CDR2 reads FQNEAQ. The V gene end was trimmed by 1 base and the J gene end by 7 bases; junction bases not matched to a gene: 7. This CDR3 has 15 amino acids. The CDR3 bases are TGTGCCAGCAGCTTAGTATCTCTAGCGGGAGCGGAGCAGTACTTC. It translates to CASSLVSLAGAEQYF.

This clonotype was counted between two and nine times. This chain links TRBV29-1 with TRBJ2-1; TRBD2 agrees at 7 bases. Germline V gives CDR1 SQVTM, CDR2 ANQGSEA. CDR3 length: 13 amino acids. V lost 4 bases and J lost 9; bases outside the gene matches: 9. The chain's CDR3 is CSVAKKSGIEQFF. The DNA of the CDR3 is TGCAGCGTTGCAAAGAAGAGCGGGATTGAGCAGTTCTTC.

With respect to this clonotype: An end of the junction differs from the germline gene, which may be a read error. This chain uses TRBV3-1 with TRBJ2-3; D could derive from TRBD1 or TRBD2 (5 bases each). The germline V gene encodes CDR1 LGHDT and CDR2 YNNKEL (reference sequence). The CDR3 sequence is 15 residues long. Here the CDR3 reads CASSQRDGSTVTQYF. DNA of the CDR3: TGTGCCAGCAGCCAAAGGGACGGAAGCACAGTTACGCAGTATTTT.

This clonotype was picked up a small number of times. The V gene is TRBV28, the J gene TRBJ2-7; 7 positions match TRBD2. This CDR3 spans 16 amino acids. V lost 6 bases and J lost 3; bases outside the gene matches: 14. CDR1 and CDR2 (germline): MDHEN, SYDVKM. In DNA form, the CDR3 reads TGTGCCAGCAGACTCATGGGCGGGAGACTTAACTACGAGCAGTACTTC. This gives the protein CASRLMGGRLNYEQYF. Based on the CDR3 plus reference TRBV28 and TRBJ2-7, the full variable domain is DVKVTQSSRYLVKRTGEKVFLECVQDMDHENMFWYRQDPGLGLRLIYFSYDVKMKEKGDIPEGYSVSREKKERFSLILESASTNQTSMYLCASRLMGGRLNYEQYFGPGTRLTVT.

This chain links TRBV4-1 with TRBJ2-3; possible D gene TRBD1, 5 bases. Germline loops: CDR1 MGHRA, CDR2 YSYEKL. CDR3 length equals 16 residues. The V and J ends lost 3 bases and 1 base respectively, with 14 bases between them. The CDR3 region is CASSQPQATGTDTQYF. In DNA form, the CDR3 reads TGCGCCAGCAGCCAGCCACAGGCCACAGGCACAGATACGCAGTATTTT.

This clonotype was counted between two and nine times. The genes are TRBV12-3 or TRBV12-4 and TRBJ2-2; the D is unclear. Trimming shortened V by 1 base and J by 3 bases, and 6 bases separated the two germline ends. The CDR3 totals 14 residues. The CDR3: CASSLDGHTGELFF. CDR3 DNA: TGTGCCAGCAGTTTAGACGGACACACCGGGGAGCTGTTTTTT.

The J gene is TRBJ2-3, the V gene TRBV4-1; perhaps TRBD2 as D (5 bases). The CDR3 is 18 amino acids. CDR1 MGHRA and CDR2 YSYEKL come from the germline V gene. Trimming took off 0 bases at V and 7 bases at J, with 23 bases between the two ends. CDR3 protein: CASSQEDSDWSWRNTQYF. The CDR3 region has the DNA TGCGCCAGCAGCCAAGAGGATTCGGACTGGTCTTGGCGAAATACGCAGTATTTT.

The V and J genes are TRBV5-1 and TRBJ2-5, with unresolved D. The length of the CDR3 is 14 residues. CDR1 SGHRS and CDR2 YFSETQ come from the germline V gene. V lost 3 bases, J lost 5 bases, and 14 bases lay in between. The CDR3 DNA follows: TGCGCCAGCAGCTCCGCCTTACAAGGGGAGACCCAGTACTTC. It encodes CASSSALQGETQYF.

The chain combines TRBV10-3 with TRBJ2-4; 9 nucleotides line up with TRBD1. After removal of 3 bases from V and 7 bases from J, the junction contained 10 bases not matched to a gene. The germline V gene has CDR1 ENHRY and CDR2 SYGVKD. The CDR3 consists of 16 residues. DNA of the CDR3: TGTGCCATCAGTGAAGGGGGGACAGGGCCGGGCAACATTCAGTACTTC. This encodes CAISEGGTGPGNIQYF.

This clonotype was recorded a few times. The chain employs TRBV5-1 and TRBJ1-2, with TRBD1 matching 8 bases. The CDR3 covers 17 residues. V was pared by 2 bases and J by 5 bases, with 14 bases of the junction left unmatched. Germline lookup yields CDR1 SGHRS and CDR2 YFSETQ. CDR3 sequence (DNA): TGCGCCAGCAGCTTTAGTGTCAGGGGGCCGGTAAGGTATGGCTACACCTTC. Translation: CASSFSVRGPVRYGYTF.

This clonotype showed up just a few times. The chain combines TRBV12-3 or TRBV12-4 with TRBJ2-6; possible D gene TRBD1, 6 bases. The CDR3 spans 19 residues. V was trimmed by 5 bases and J by 0 bases, leaving 20 bases between them. The CDR3 protein is CASSLPQGIGVSGANVLTF. The DNA for the CDR3 is TGTGCCAGCAGTCTCCCACAGGGAATAGGGGTCTCTGGGGCCAACGTCCTGACTTTC.